These T cell receptor beta chains were read from a single sample in a study of cytomegalovirus exposure and HLA in healthy donors. Using immunoSEQ multiplex PCR, the repertoire was profiled, and TCRdb retains in-frame clones only, with some absent. Seen here are 110,000 or so clones, 76% observed once, and the top ten hold around 8.2%. Sequencing used PBMCs. The receptors were sampled from a middle-aged man in good health and CMV-seropositive. Both conserved end residues are part of each CDR3. The order of the fields is CDR3 length, V gene, D gene, clone size, J gene, CDR3 protein, CDR3 DNA. A D gene is named only where the DNA matches it firmly. Size is stated for part of the rows, as once, few or many counts, or as a class when the clone is expanded.

12	TRBV6-5	NA	NA	TRBJ1-1	CASRQGGTEAFF	TGTGCCAGCAGACAGGGCGGCACTGAAGCTTTCTTT
13	TRBV14	NA	NA	TRBJ2-1	CASSQGYYNEQFF	TGTGCCAGCAGCCAAGGCTATTACAATGAGCAGTTCTTC
18	TRBV5-1	TRBD1	NA	TRBJ2-2	CASSLGHGPGGNTGELFF	TGCGCCAGCAGCTTGGGGCATGGCCCAGGGGGGAACACCGGGGAGCTGTTTTTT
16	TRBV7-2	TRBD2	NA	TRBJ2-3	CASRRTSTDFTDTQYF	TGTGCCAGCAGACGGACTAGCACTGACTTCACAGATACGCAGTATTTT
14	TRBV19	NA	NA	TRBJ2-4	CASAPGQFKNSQYF	TGTGCCAGTGCCCCTGGACAGTTCAAAAACAGTCAGTACTTC
16	TRBV5-1	TRBD2	once	TRBJ2-7	CASSLAALAGVSEQYF	TGCGCCAGCAGCTTGGCCGCCCTAGCGGGAGTTTCCGAGCAGTACTTC
12	TRBV29-1	NA	NA	TRBJ2-7	CSVADSSYEQYF	TGCAGCGTTGCGGACAGCTCCTACGAGCAGTACTTC
13	TRBV6-1	NA	NA	TRBJ1-2	CASTRQAPGGYTF	TGTGCCAGCACCCGACAGGCCCCTGGTGGCTACACCTTC
17	TRBV7-2	TRBD1	NA	TRBJ2-3	CASSLRNRGPYGDTQYF	TGTGCCAGCAGTCTTAGGAACAGGGGACCCTACGGAGATACGCAGTATTTT
17	TRBV2	NA	NA	TRBJ1-5	CASSEALGPGDNQPQHF	TGTGCCAGCAGTGAAGCGCTCGGACCGGGAGACAATCAGCCCCAGCATTTT
15	TRBV5-4	NA	NA	TRBJ2-7	CASSEMDSKAYEQYF	TGTGCCAGCAGCGAAATGGACTCTAAAGCCTACGAGCAGTACTTC
18	TRBV7-9	TRBD2	NA	TRBJ2-5	CASSPQFFIAGGTETQYF	TGTGCCAGCAGCCCCCAGTTTTTTATCGCGGGGGGAACGGAGACCCAGTACTTC
16	TRBV19	TRBD1	NA	TRBJ1-2	CASTGSLGQANYGYTF	TGTGCCAGTACCGGCTCCTTGGGACAGGCTAACTATGGCTACACCTTC
14	TRBV19	NA	NA	TRBJ2-6	CASSPTAGANGLTF	TGTGCCAGTAGTCCAACAGCTGGGGCCAACGGCCTGACTTTC
15	TRBV5-1	NA	NA	TRBJ1-5	CASSLEGGLNQPQHF	TGCGCCAGCAGCTTGGAGGGGGGGCTCAATCAGCCCCAGCATTTT
14	TRBV19	TRBD2	NA	TRBJ2-7	CASRLGGGDYEQYF	TGTGCCAGTAGACTTGGCGGGGGGGACTACGAGCAGTACTTC
16	TRBV5-6	NA	NA	TRBJ2-5	CASTHRGGTYQETQYF	TGTGCCAGCACTCACAGGGGGGGGACGTACCAAGAGACCCAGTACTTC
19	TRBV11-2	NA	once	TRBJ2-2	CASSFFLKKGRTDAGELFF	TGTGCCAGCAGCTTTTTTCTGAAAAAGGGTCGGACTGATGCCGGGGAGCTGTTTTTT
15	TRBV27	TRBD2	NA	TRBJ2-7	CASRSTSGSPYEQYF	TGTGCCAGCAGAAGCACTAGCGGAAGCCCCTACGAGCAGTACTTC
13	TRBV9	NA	NA	TRBJ1-1	CASSLGGRTEAFF	TGTGCCAGCAGCCTCGGGGGTCGCACTGAAGCTTTCTTT
16	TRBV6-6	TRBD2	NA	TRBJ2-3	CASSYTLADFGDTQYF	TGTGCCAGCAGTTACACACTAGCGGACTTTGGAGATACGCAGTATTTT
17	TRBV7-7	TRBD2	NA	TRBJ2-1	CASSPRTSGSSYNEQFF	TGTGCTAGCAGCCCAAGGACTAGCGGGAGCTCCTACAATGAGCAGTTCTTC
16	TRBV28	TRBD1	NA	TRBJ1-6	CASSSETGQGYSPLHF	TGTGCCAGCAGTTCAGAAACGGGACAGGGTTATTCACCCCTCCACTTT
15	TRBV4-2	NA	NA	TRBJ2-2	CASSQESGLTGELFF	TGTGCCAGCAGCCAAGAGAGCGGTCTCACCGGGGAGCTGTTTTTT
15	TRBV4-1	TRBD1	NA	TRBJ1-4	CASSQPYRGGEKLFF	TGCGCCAGCAGCCAACCCTACAGGGGTGGCGAAAAACTGTTTTTT
15	TRBV19	TRBD1	NA	TRBJ1-1	CASSAPGQLVSEAFF	TGTGCCAGTAGTGCCCCGGGACAGCTTGTCTCGGAGGCTTTCTTT
14	TRBV7-8	NA	NA	TRBJ1-2	CASSFLNAGLGYTF	TGTGCCAGCAGCTTCCTGAACGCCGGACTTGGCTACACCTTC
15	TRBV6-1	TRBD1	NA	TRBJ2-2	CASSRTDRDTGELFF	TGTGCCAGCTCCCGAACCGACAGGGACACCGGGGAGCTGTTTTTT
18	TRBV5-8	TRBD1	NA	TRBJ2-2	CASSQEIGTAEYTGELFF	TGTGCCAGCAGCCAGGAGATTGGGACAGCTGAGTACACCGGGGAGCTGTTTTTT
15	TRBV6-1	TRBD1	NA	TRBJ2-4	CASSPEPTGGSSQYF	TGTGCCAGCAGTCCCGAGCCCACAGGGGGCAGCAGTCAGTACTTC
15	TRBV6-5	TRBD2	NA	TRBJ2-7	CASRSPGGRAYEQYF	TGTGCCAGCAGATCCCCGGGAGGGAGGGCCTACGAGCAGTACTTC
13	TRBV27	NA	NA	TRBJ2-7	CASSRADGYEQYF	TGTGCCAGCAGTCGAGCGGACGGCTACGAGCAGTACTTC
18	TRBV9	TRBD1	NA	TRBJ2-3	CASSARKHRGRITDTQYF	TGTGCCAGCAGCGCCCGTAAACACAGGGGGCGCATAACAGATACGCAGTATTTT
17	TRBV13	NA	NA	TRBJ2-3	CASSLGQGRSYTDTQYF	TGTGCCAGCAGCTTGGGCCAGGGGCGCTCATACACAGATACGCAGTATTTT
16	TRBV30	NA	NA	TRBJ1-5	CAWSRGGRLGNQPQHF	TGTGCCTGGAGTCGAGGAGGGAGACTTGGCAATCAGCCCCAGCATTTT
15	TRBV7-2	NA	NA	TRBJ1-5	CASSLAGGGNQPQHF	TGTGCCAGCAGCTTAGCAGGGGGAGGCAATCAGCCCCAGCATTTT
11	TRBV6-1	NA	NA	TRBJ2-4	CVTGGGYIQYF	TGCGTAACAGGGGGGGGTTACATTCAGTACTTC
15	TRBV2	NA	NA	TRBJ1-1	CASTRRGQPNTEAFF	TGTGCCAGCACCAGAAGAGGACAGCCCAACACTGAAGCTTTCTTT
15	TRBV11-2	NA	once	TRBJ1-3	CASSSSTGFGNTIYF	TGTGCCAGCAGCTCATCTACAGGGTTTGGAAACACCATATATTTT
15	TRBV7-3	NA	NA	TRBJ1-1	CASSPPWTVNTEAFF	TGTGCCAGCAGCCCCCCCTGGACAGTAAACACTGAAGCTTTCTTT
17	TRBV7-3	TRBD1	NA	TRBJ1-1	CASSPGPGQGMNTEAFF	TGTGCCAGCAGCCCGGGACCGGGACAGGGGATGAACACTGAAGCTTTCTTT
15	TRBV10-3	TRBD1	NA	TRBJ2-7	CAISDSGQGSYEQYF	TGTGCCATCAGTGACTCGGGACAGGGCTCCTACGAGCAGTACTTC
15	TRBV5-5	TRBD2	few	TRBJ2-2	CASSFAGVGTGELFF	TGTGCCAGCAGCTTTGCGGGAGTTGGCACCGGGGAGCTGTTTTTT
16	TRBV28	TRBD1	NA	TRBJ1-3	CASSSQDRGGGNTIYF	TGTGCCAGCAGTTCTCAGGACAGGGGAGGTGGAAACACCATATATTTT
13	TRBV6-1	NA	NA	TRBJ1-2	CASRRGGIYGYTF	TGTGCCAGCAGGCGGGGAGGGATCTATGGCTACACCTTC
15	TRBV5-8	TRBD2	NA	TRBJ2-3	CASSPRTSGTDTQYF	TGTGCCAGCAGCCCCCGGACTAGCGGGACAGATACGCAGTATTTT
13	TRBV5-6	NA	NA	TRBJ1-2	CASSVWGPYGYTF	TGTGCCAGCAGCGTTTGGGGGCCCTATGGCTACACCTTC
16	TRBV6-6	TRBD1	few	TRBJ1-1	CASSPRPGQGAAEAFF	TGTGCCAGCAGTCCTCGCCCGGGACAGGGGGCGGCTGAAGCTTTCTTT
16	TRBV2	NA	NA	TRBJ1-6	CASSEAPRSYNSPLHF	TGTGCCAGCAGTGAAGCTCCCAGATCCTATAATTCACCCCTCCACTTT
16	TRBV11-2	NA	NA	TRBJ1-1	CASSLETQRLNTEAFF	TGTGCCAGCAGTTTAGAGACCCAGAGGTTGAACACTGAAGCTTTCTTT
13	TRBV28	NA	few	TRBJ2-4	CASSSPGKNSQYF	TGTGCCAGCAGTTCCCCAGGGAAAAACAGTCAGTACTTC
15	TRBV7-3	TRBD1	NA	TRBJ1-1	CASSPGTGLNTEAFF	TGTGCCAGCAGCCCCGGGACAGGTTTGAACACTGAAGCTTTCTTT
17	TRBV30	NA	NA	TRBJ2-2	CAWSVLFRPANTGELFF	TGTGCCTGGAGTGTACTTTTCAGGCCAGCGAACACCGGGGAGCTGTTTTTT
15	TRBV6-1	TRBD2	NA	TRBJ2-5	CASSPFIAGQETQYF	TGTGCCAGCAGCCCATTTATAGCGGGGCAAGAGACCCAGTACTTC
15	TRBV6-1	TRBD1	NA	TRBJ1-5	CASSTTGASNQPQHF	TGTGCCAGCAGTACAACAGGGGCGAGCAATCAGCCCCAGCATTTT